The source of this TCR beta chain is a study of T cell responses to AZD1222 COVID-19 vaccine. Libraries were prepared by immunoSEQ multiplex PCR; TCRdb keeps only in-frame clonotypes and omits some of them. The table shows around 120,000 clones, with 92% occurring only once. The V gene end was trimmed by 1 base and the J gene end by 3 bases; junction bases not matched to a gene: 9. Germline lookup yields CDR1 SGHDN and CDR2 FVKESK. The CDR3 has 18 residues. Study outcomes and limitations: The breadth and depth of Spike-specific TCRs increased once two AZD1222 doses had been given. Across the whole spike, CD4 TCRs peaked at regions 160-218 and 743-854. Repertoires were obtained only post-peak T cell response. Among those given AZD1222, only 5 to 7 were seropositive at baseline.

Details on this clone: The antigen remains unidentified.

The clonotype was recovered from an adult in good health. Material: peripheral blood, obtained on day 0 of AZD1222 vaccination. V usage is TRBV14 and J usage is TRBJ2-1, with 10 positions matching TRBD1. The CDR3 loop is CASSQAFRTGGLYNEQFF. CDR3 DNA: TGTGCCAGCAGCCAAGCCTTCCGGACAGGGGGTCTCTACAATGAGCAGTTCTTC.